This T cell receptor (beta chain) was captured by sequencing in a study of cytomegalovirus exposure and HLA in healthy donors. This CDR3 has 15 residues. The junction had 14 bases not matched to a gene; V was cut back by 10 bases and J by 2 bases. The germline V gene has CDR1 LNHDA and CDR2 SQIVND (reference sequence). Primers: 60 Vbeta forward and 13 Jbeta reverse. Clones were read by immunoSEQ multiplex PCR, and TCRdb kept only the in-frame ones, dropping some. The sample yields over 200,000 clones, 80% to 90% seen once. Whole-study results and caveats: Among donors in an Asian-associated ancestry cluster, a later analysis reportedly found fewer N-insertions than the roughly 670-donor mean. In a later analysis, 16,951 TCR beta sequences were associated with HLA alleles at 0.05 false discovery rate.

A word on this clone: The antigen remains unidentified.

This chain joins TRBV19 and TRBJ2-7; 7 bases match TRBD1. The sequenced sample consisted of PBMCs. This TCR derives from a woman aged 18-29 years in good health and CMV-seronegative. The CDR3 nucleotides read TGTGCCACCAAGAAGGGACAGCTAGGGGCCTACGAGCAGTACTTC. Translated: CATKKGQLGAYEQYF.